Shown below are 19 T cell receptor beta chains from a single sample sequenced in a study of blood T cell repertoires in COVID-19. The data were produced by immunoSEQ multiplex PCR, yet TCRdb's version contains in-frame clones alone and is incomplete. The repertoire holds 200,000 to 250,000 clones, with 84% as singletons. Sequenced input: peripheral blood. The receptor set was obtained from a man aged 50-59 years with acute or convalescent COVID-19.

The chain uses TRBV5-8 and TRBJ1-6; a possible D gene is TRBD1 (5 bases). The CDR3 is 15 amino acids. CDR1 SGHTS and CDR2 YDEGEE come from the germline V gene. Trimming pared 4 bases from V and 8 bases from J, leaving 16 bases between. CDR3 nucleotide sequence: TGTGCCAGCAGCGGCCAGGGCCGTATCGATTCACCCCTCCACTTT. Protein: CASSGQGRIDSPLHF.

V and J are TRBV4-1 and TRBJ2-1, with unresolved D. Trimming took 5 bases from V and 3 from J, leaving 8 bases between them. Germline CDR1 and CDR2: MGHRA and YSYEKL. The CDR3 contains 13 residues. The DNA for the CDR3 is TGCGCCAGCAGCGAGAGTGTCTACAATGAGCAGTTCTTC. Amino acids: CASSESVYNEQFF.

V gene TRBV5-1 combines with J gene TRBJ2-1; TRBD1 is a possible D gene (6 bases). V shed 0 bases and J shed 7 bases, with 8 bases lying between them. The CDR3 extends over 13 amino acids. Germline CDR1 is SGHRS and CDR2 is YFSETQ. The CDR3 DNA is TGCGCCAGCAGCTTGGTGGGGGCAAATGAGCAGTTCTTC. Residues: CASSLVGANEQFF.

This chain joins TRBV27 and TRBJ2-3, with D possibly matching TRBD1 (5 bases). The germline CDR1 and CDR2 sequences are MNHEY and SMNVEV (reference sequence). The length of the CDR3 is 16 residues. V was clipped by 3 bases and J by 1 base, with 14 bases between them. The CDR3 region has the DNA TGTGCCAGCAGTTTTCTGGGGCCTCCGGGCACAGATACGCAGTATTTT. Amino acids: CASSFLGPPGTDTQYF.

The rearrangement joins TRBV10-1 to TRBJ2-7; 9 bases are a match to TRBD2. V was clipped by 5 bases and J by 3 bases; unmatched bases: 2. The CDR3 covers 13 residues. Per germline, CDR1 WNHNN and CDR2 SYGVQD (reference sequence). CDR3 sequence: CASSTTSGYEQYF. For the CDR3, the DNA is TGCGCCAGCAGTACGACTAGCGGCTACGAGCAGTACTTC.

The chain is built from TRBV1 and TRBJ2-5; the D call TRBD2 from the table was never checked on the DNA. TRBV1 is reported as a pseudogene. CDR3 length equals 15 residues. The CDR3 DNA reads as TGCACCAGCAGCCAAGATCGGGTAAACCAAGAGACCCAGTACTTC. Translating gives CTSSQDRVNQETQYF.

The chain recombines TRBV5-4 with TRBJ2-5, with 8 bases lining up with TRBD2. Germline V gene lookup returns CDR1 SGHNT and CDR2 YYREEE (reference sequence). V lost 1 base, J lost 1 base, and 3 bases stayed unmatched. The CDR3 consists of 15 residues. The CDR3 bases are TGTGCCAGCAGCTTGTGGCTAGCGGGCCAAGAGACCCAGTACTTC. It codes for CASSLWLAGQETQYF. Variable domain in full (rest from reference TRBV5-4 and TRBJ2-5): ETGVTQSPTHLIKTRGQQVTLRCSSQSGHNTVSWYQQALGQGPQFIFQYYREEENGRGNFPPRFSGLQFPNYSSELNVNALELDDSALYLCASSLWLAGQETQYFGPGTRLLVL.

V is TRBV6-5 and J is TRBJ1-2; 7 positions match TRBD1. The CDR3 consists of 13 residues. V lost 5 bases, J lost 8 bases, and 8 bases stayed unmatched. In germline, CDR1 is MNHEY, CDR2 SVGAGI. The CDR3 reads CASSPDRREGYTF. CDR3 DNA: TGTGCCAGCAGTCCGGACAGGAGGGAAGGCTACACCTTC.

V and J are TRBV9 and TRBJ1-2; D is undetermined. V lost 0 bases and J lost 4, with 10 bases in between. The CDR3 is 14 amino acids. Per the germline V gene, CDR1 is SGDLS and CDR2 is YYNGEE. CDR3 amino acids: CASSVGSAGYGYTF. Written as DNA, the CDR3 is TGTGCCAGCAGCGTAGGGTCTGCAGGCTATGGCTACACCTTC.

V usage is TRBV29-1 and J usage is TRBJ1-6; D may be TRBD1 (6 bases). Germline CDR1 and CDR2: SQVTM and ANQGSEA. This CDR3 region has 14 residues. V lost 6 bases and J 6 bases, leaving 15 bases between the germline ends. The CDR3 nucleotides are TGCAGCGTAGCTACAGGGTTAAGTAATTCACCCCTCCACTTT. Translation gives CSVATGLSNSPLHF.

The rearrangement links TRBV19 to TRBJ2-1, with 7 bases fitting TRBD2. The J segment lost 0 bases and the V segment lost 7 bases, leaving 3 bases of the junction unmatched. The germline CDR1 and CDR2 sequences are LNHDA and SQIVND (reference sequence). The CDR3 has 14 amino acids. CDR3 protein: CASTRGSSYNEQFF. Here the CDR3 DNA reads TGTGCCAGTACGCGGGGGAGCTCCTACAATGAGCAGTTCTTC.

The V call is TRBV28, the J call TRBJ1-1; D possibly corresponds to TRBD1 (6 bases). Trimming left V 7 bases short and J 2 bases short, with 14 bases between. The CDR3 loop spans 14 amino acids. CDR1 and CDR2 from the germline V gene are MDHEN and SYDVKM. Written as DNA, the CDR3 is TGTGCCAGCACACCCTCGGGACACAACACTGAAGCTTTCTTT. Amino acid sequence: CASTPSGHNTEAFF.

The chain joins TRBV7-9 to TRBJ2-1, with a weak D call TRBD2 (5 bases). In germline, CDR1 is SEHNR, CDR2 FQNEAQ (reference sequence). This CDR3 region has 14 residues. The germline V and J ends were trimmed by 7 bases and 7 bases, with 17 bases remaining between them. CDR3 loop: CASTRLAYENEQFF. The CDR3, as DNA: TGTGCCAGCACCCGGCTAGCCTACGAGAATGAGCAGTTCTTC.

The chain joins TRBV4-1 to TRBJ2-7; a possible D gene is TRBD2 (5 bases). This CDR3 is 13 amino acids long. V dropped 1 base and J dropped 4 bases, with 8 bases sitting between them. The germline V gene encodes CDR1 MGHRA and CDR2 YSYEKL. CDR3 region: CASSQGENYEQYF. For the CDR3, the DNA is TGCGCCAGCAGCCAAGGGGAGAATTACGAGCAGTACTTC.

This chain connects TRBV28 to TRBJ2-3, with TRBD2 matching over 9 bases. Trimming at V came to 4 bases and at J to 3 bases, leaving 5 bases not matched to a gene. CDR3 length: 15 residues. Germline values: CDR1 MDHEN, CDR2 SYDVKM. CDR3 sequence (DNA): TGTGCCAGCAGTTCTGGCGGGGGGGGTACAGATACGCAGTATTTT. It specifies CASSSGGGGTDTQYF.

The chain recombines TRBV6-5 with TRBJ1-4; TRBD1 matches 7 bases. The junction had 10 bases not matched to a gene; V was cut back by 4 bases and J by 11 bases. The CDR3 is 14 amino acids. From germline, CDR1 is MNHEY and CDR2 SVGAGI. The CDR3 DNA sequence: TGTGCCAGCAGTTCCGACAGGGTAGGGGGGAAACTGTTTTTT. Its protein is CASSSDRVGGKLFF.

V usage is TRBV2 and J usage is TRBJ2-7, with D possibly TRBD1 on 5 matching bases. Trimming removed 6 bases at V and 4 bases at J, with 7 bases between. Germline CDR1 SNHLY, CDR2 FYNNEI. This CDR3 has 11 residues. CDR3 loop: CASRGLYEQYF. The CDR3 bases are TGTGCCAGCAGGGGGCTGTACGAGCAGTACTTC.

The chain links TRBV5-6 to TRBJ2-1; D may be TRBD1 (6 bases). This CDR3 has 15 amino acids. The V gene's germline CDR1 is SGHDT and CDR2 YYEEEE. The V end was cut by 4 bases, the J end by 4 bases, with 15 bases between. The CDR3 nucleotides are TGTGCCAGCAGCATTGGGCAGGGGTGGTACAATGAGCAGTTCTTC. Translated, it gives CASSIGQGWYNEQFF. The variable domain in full, completed from reference TRBV5-6 and TRBJ2-1, reads DAGVTQSPTHLIKTRGQQVTLRCSPKSGHDTVSWYQQALGQGPQFIFQYYEEEERQRGNFPDRFSGHQFPNYSSELNVNALLLGDSALYLCASSIGQGWYNEQFFGPGTRLTVL.

The rearrangement links TRBV27 to TRBJ1-6; TRBD1 matches 7 bases. After removal of 5 bases from V and 6 bases from J, the junction contained 10 bases not matched to a gene. Per germline, CDR1 MNHEY and CDR2 SMNVEV (reference sequence). The length of the CDR3 is 16 residues. The DNA of the CDR3 is TGTGCCAGCAGTCCCCTCGACAGGGTGGCTAATTCACCCCTCCACTTT. Amino acids: CASSPLDRVANSPLHF.